This T cell receptor beta chain was observed in a study of blood T cell repertoires in COVID-19. Study-level information: PBMCs, B-cell-depleted T cells, or T cells were the source of the cDNA or gDNA that made up the material.

Methods used by the authors: By means of reference gene primer amplification, nucleated cell counts were estimated. Sequenced by immunoSEQ multiplex PCR; TCRdb stores in-frame clones only, minus some. Clone size and the V and J calls come from that table; the DNA yielded D and trimming. This sample has some 100,000 clones; about 89% occur once, and the top ten carry roughly 0.99%. This clone is a singleton in its sample. Source material: peripheral blood. The receptor's source is a man in his 60s with acute or convalescent COVID-19.

The CDR3 DNA reads TGCGCCAGCAGCTCTTCCCGGGATAGGGAGAGGGCTTTCTTT. Translated: CASSSSRDRERAFF. The chain joins TRBV5-1 to TRBJ1-1; D ambiguous. V lost 3 bases to trimming and J lost 11 bases, with 20 bases between them. The CDR3 sequence is 14 residues long. CDR1 is SGHRS, CDR2 YFSETQ, per germline.